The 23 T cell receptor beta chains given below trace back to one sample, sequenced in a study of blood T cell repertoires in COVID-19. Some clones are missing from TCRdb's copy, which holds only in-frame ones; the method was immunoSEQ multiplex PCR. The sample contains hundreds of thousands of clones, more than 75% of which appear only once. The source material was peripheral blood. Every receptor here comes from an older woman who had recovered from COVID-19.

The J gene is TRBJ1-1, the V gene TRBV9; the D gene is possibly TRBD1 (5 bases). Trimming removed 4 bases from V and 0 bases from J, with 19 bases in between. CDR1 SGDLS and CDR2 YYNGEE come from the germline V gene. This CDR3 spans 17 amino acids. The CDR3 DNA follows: TGTGCCAGCAGCACTGGCGGGGCGGCCCCGATGAACACTGAAGCTTTCTTT. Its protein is CASSTGGAAPMNTEAFF.

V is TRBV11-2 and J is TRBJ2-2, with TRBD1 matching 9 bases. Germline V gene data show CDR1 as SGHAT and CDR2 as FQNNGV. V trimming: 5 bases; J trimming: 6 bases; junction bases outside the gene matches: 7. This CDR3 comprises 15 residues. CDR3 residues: CASSVHRGQAGELFF. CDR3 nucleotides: TGTGCCAGCAGCGTTCACAGGGGGCAGGCCGGGGAGCTGTTTTTT. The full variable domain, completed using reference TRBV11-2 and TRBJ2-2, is EAGVAQSPRYKIIEKRQSVAFWCNPISGHATLYWYQQILGQGPKLLIQFQNNGVVDDSQLPKDRFSAERLKGVDSTLKIQPAKLEDSAVYLCASSVHRGQAGELFFGEGSRLTVL.

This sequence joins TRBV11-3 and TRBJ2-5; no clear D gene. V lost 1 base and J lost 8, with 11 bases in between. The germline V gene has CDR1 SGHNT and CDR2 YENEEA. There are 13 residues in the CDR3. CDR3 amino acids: CASSLAPSSTQYF. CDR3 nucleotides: TGTGCCAGCAGCTTAGCCCCCTCTTCTACCCAGTACTTC.

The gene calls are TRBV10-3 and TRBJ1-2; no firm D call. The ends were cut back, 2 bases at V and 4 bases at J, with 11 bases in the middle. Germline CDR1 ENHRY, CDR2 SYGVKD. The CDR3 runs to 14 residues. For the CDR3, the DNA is TGTGCCATCAGTGAGCTGTTAGCTAGCTATGGCTACACCTTC. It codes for CAISELLASYGYTF.

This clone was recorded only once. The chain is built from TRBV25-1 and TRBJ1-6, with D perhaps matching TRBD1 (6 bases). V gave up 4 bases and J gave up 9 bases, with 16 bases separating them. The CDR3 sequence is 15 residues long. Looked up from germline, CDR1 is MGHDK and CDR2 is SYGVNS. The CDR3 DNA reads TGTGCCAGCAGTGCGTCGACAGGAGGTGGTTCACCCCTCCACTTT. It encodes CASSASTGGGSPLHF.

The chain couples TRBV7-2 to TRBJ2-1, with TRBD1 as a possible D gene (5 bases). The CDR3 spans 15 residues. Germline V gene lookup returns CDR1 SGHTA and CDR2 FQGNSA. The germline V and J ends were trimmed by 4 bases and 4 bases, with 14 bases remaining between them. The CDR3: CASSSPTAGYNEQFF. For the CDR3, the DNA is TGTGCCAGCAGCTCCCCGACAGCCGGTTACAATGAGCAGTTCTTC.

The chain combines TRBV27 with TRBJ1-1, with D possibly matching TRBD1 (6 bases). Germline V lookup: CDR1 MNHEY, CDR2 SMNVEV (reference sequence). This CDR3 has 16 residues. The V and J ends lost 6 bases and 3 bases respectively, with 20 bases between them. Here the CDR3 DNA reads TGTGCCAGCAGCTCCCCCCTCTGGGGGCGATACACTGAAGCTTTCTTT. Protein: CASSSPLWGRYTEAFF.

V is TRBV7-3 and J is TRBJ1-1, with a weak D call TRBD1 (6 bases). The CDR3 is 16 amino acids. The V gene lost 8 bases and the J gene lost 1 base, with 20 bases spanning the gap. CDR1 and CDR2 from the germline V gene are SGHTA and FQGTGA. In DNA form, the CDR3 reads TGTGCCAGCCAAAATCAGGGGACGGAGAAGAACACTGAAGCTTTCTTT. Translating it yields CASQNQGTEKNTEAFF.

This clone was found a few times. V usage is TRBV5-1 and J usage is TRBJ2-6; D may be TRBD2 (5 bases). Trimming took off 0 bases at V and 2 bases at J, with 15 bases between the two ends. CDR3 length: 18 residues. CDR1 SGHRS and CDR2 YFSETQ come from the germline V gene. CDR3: CASSLALGVSAGANVLTF. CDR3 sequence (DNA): TGCGCCAGCAGCTTGGCATTGGGTGTTAGCGCTGGGGCCAACGTCCTGACTTTC. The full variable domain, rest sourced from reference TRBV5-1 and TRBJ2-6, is KAGVTQTPRYLIKTRGQQVTLSCSPISGHRSVSWYQQTPGQGLQFLFEYFSETQRNKGNFPGRFSGRQFSNSRSEMNVSTLELGDSALYLCASSLALGVSAGANVLTFGAGSRLTVL.

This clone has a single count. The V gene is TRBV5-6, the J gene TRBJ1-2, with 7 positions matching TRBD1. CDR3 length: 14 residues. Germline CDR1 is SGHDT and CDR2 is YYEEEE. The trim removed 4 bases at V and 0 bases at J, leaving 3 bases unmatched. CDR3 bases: TGTGCCAGCAGCCCCGGGACAGCTAACTATGGCTACACCTTC. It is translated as CASSPGTANYGYTF.

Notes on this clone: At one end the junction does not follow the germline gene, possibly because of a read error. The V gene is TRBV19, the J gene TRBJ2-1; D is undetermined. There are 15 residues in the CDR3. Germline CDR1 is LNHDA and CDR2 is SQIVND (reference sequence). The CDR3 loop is CASRIDPSSYNEQFF. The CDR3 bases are TGTGCCAGTAGAATAGATCCGAGCTCCTACAATGAGCAGTTCTTC.

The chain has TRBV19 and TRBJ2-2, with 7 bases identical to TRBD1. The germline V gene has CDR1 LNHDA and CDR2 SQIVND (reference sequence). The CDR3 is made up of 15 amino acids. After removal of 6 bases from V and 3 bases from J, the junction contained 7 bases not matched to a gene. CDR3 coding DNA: TGTGCCAGTAGCCGCCGGGACAGAGACACCGGGGAGCTGTTTTTT. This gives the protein CASSRRDRDTGELFF.

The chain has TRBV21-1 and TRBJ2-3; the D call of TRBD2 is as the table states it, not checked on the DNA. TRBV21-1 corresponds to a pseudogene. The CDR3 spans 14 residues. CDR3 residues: CASSRRGSTDTQYF. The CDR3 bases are TGTGCCAGCAGCAGACGGGGTAGCACAGATACGCAGTATTTT.

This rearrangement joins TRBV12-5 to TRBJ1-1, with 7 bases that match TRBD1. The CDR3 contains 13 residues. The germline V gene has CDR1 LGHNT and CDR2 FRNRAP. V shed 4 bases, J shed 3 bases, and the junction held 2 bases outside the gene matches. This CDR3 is CASGSGTDTEAFF. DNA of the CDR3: TGTGCTAGTGGTTCGGGGACAGACACTGAAGCTTTCTTT. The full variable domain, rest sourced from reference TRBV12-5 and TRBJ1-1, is DARVTQTPRHKVTEMGQEVTMRCQPILGHNTVFWYRQTMMQGLELLAYFRNRAPLDDSGMPKDRFSAEMPDATLATLKIQPSEPRDSAVYFCASGSGTDTEAFFGQGTRLTVV.

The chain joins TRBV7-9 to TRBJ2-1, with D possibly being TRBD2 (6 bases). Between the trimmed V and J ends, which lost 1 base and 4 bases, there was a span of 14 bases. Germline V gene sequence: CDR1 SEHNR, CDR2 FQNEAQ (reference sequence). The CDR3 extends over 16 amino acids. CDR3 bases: TGTGCCAGCAGCTTAGGGTTGGGACTGCCTTACAATGAGCAGTTCTTC. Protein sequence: CASSLGLGLPYNEQFF. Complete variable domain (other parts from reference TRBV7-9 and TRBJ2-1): DTGVSQNPRHKITKRGQNVTFRCDPISEHNRLYWYRQTLGQGPEFLTYFQNEAQLEKSRLLSDRFSAERPKGSFSTLEIQRTEQGDSAMYLCASSLGLGLPYNEQFFGPGTRLTVL.

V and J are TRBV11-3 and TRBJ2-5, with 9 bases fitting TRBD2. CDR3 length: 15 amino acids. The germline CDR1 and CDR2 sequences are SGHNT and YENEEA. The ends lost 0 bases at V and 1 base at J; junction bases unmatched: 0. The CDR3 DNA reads TGTGCCAGCAGCTTAGAGCGGGGGGGCCAAGAGACCCAGTACTTC. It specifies CASSLERGGQETQYF.

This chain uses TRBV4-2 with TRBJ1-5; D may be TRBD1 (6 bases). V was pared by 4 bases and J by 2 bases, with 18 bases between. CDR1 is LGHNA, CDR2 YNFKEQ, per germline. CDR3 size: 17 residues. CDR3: CASSRVPKEGGNQPQHF. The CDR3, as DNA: TGTGCCAGCAGCCGCGTACCCAAAGAGGGGGGCAATCAGCCCCAGCATTTT.

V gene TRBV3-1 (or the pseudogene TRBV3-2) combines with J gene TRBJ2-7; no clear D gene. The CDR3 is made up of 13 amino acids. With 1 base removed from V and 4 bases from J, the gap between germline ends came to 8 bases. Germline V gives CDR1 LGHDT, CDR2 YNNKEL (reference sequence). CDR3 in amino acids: CASSQARGYEQYF. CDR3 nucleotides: TGTGCCAGCAGCCAAGCTCGAGGTTACGAGCAGTACTTC.

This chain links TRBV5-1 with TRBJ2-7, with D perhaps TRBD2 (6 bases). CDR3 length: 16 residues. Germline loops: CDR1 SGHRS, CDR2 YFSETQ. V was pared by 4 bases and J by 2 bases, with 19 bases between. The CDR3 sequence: CASSLTLGTAAYEQYF. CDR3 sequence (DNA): TGCGCCAGCAGCCTAACGCTAGGGACTGCCGCCTACGAGCAGTACTTC.

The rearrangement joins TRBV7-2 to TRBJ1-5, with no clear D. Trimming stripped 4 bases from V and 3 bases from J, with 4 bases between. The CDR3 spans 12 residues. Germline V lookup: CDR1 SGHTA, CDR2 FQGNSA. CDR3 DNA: TGTGCCAGCAGCTACTACAATCAGCCCCAGCATTTT. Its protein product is CASSYYNQPQHF.

The chain's CDR3 is CASSYSTGGQPQHF. The CDR3 bases are TGTGCCAGCAGTTACTCGACAGGGGGCCAGCCCCAGCATTTT. The J gene is TRBJ1-5, the V gene TRBV6-5; 10 bases are a match to TRBD1. This CDR3 contains 14 residues. The germline CDR1 and CDR2 sequences are MNHEY and SVGAGI. V lost 0 bases and J lost 7; bases outside the gene matches: 0.

CDR3 amino acids: CASSFVGAGYSYEQYF. The DNA for the CDR3 is TGTGCCAGTAGCTTCGTGGGGGCAGGCTACTCCTACGAGCAGTACTTC. The rearrangement links TRBV19 to TRBJ2-7; perhaps TRBD1 as D (6 bases). Germline loops: CDR1 LNHDA, CDR2 SQIVND (reference sequence). CDR3 length: 16 residues. The germline V and J ends were trimmed by 6 bases and 0 bases, with 18 bases remaining between them.

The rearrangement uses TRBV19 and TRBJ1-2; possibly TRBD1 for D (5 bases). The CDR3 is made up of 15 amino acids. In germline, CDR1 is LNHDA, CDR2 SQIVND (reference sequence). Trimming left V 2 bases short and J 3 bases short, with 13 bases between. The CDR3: CASSIWSRADYGYTF. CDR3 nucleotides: TGTGCCAGTAGTATATGGTCCAGGGCCGACTATGGCTACACCTTC.